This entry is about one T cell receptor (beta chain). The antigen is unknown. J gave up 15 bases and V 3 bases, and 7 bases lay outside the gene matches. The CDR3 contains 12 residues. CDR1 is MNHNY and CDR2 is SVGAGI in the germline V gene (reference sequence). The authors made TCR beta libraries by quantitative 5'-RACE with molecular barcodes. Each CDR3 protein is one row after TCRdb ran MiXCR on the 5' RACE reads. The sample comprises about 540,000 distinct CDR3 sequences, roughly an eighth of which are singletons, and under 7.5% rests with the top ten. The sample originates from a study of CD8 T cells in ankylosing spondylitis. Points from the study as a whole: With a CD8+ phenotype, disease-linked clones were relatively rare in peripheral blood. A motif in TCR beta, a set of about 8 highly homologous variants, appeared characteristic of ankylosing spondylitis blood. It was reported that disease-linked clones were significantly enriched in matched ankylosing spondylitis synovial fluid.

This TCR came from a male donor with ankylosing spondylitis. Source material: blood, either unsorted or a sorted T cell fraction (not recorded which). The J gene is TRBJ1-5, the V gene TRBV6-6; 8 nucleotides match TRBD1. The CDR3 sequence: CASSYGPGGLHF. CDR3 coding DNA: TGTGCCAGCAGTTATGGTCCAGGGGGCTTGCATTTT.